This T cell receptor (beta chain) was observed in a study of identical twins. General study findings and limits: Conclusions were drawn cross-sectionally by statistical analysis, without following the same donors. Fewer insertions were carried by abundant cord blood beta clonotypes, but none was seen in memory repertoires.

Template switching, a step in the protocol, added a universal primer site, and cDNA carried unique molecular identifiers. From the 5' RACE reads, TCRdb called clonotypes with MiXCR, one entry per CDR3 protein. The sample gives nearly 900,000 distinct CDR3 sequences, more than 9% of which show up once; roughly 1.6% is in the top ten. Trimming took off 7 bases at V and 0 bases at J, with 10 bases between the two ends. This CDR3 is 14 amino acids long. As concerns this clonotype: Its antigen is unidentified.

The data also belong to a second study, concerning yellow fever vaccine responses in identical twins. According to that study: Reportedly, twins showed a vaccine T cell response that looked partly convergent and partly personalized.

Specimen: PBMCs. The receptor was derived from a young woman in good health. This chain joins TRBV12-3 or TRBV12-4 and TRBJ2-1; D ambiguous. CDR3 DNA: TGTGCCAGCAACGACCAGAGCTCCTACAATGAGCAGTTCTTC. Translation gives CASNDQSSYNEQFF.